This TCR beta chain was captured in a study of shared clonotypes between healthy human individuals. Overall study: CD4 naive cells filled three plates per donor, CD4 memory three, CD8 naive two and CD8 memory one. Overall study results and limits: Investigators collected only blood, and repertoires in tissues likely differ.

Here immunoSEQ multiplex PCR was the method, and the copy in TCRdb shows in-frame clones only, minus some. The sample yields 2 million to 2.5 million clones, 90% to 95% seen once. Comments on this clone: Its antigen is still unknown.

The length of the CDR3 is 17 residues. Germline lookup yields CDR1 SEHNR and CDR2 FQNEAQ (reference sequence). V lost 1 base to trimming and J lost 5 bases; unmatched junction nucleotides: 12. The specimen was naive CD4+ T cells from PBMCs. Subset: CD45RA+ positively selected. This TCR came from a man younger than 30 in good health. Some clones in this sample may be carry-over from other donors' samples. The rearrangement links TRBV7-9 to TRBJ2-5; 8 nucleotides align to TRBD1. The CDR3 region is CASSLGQGQGRGETQYF. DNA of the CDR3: TGTGCCAGCAGCTTAGGTCAAGGACAGGGAAGAGGGGAGACCCAGTACTTC. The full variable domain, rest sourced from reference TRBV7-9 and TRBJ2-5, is DTGVSQNPRHKITKRGQNVTFRCDPISEHNRLYWYRQTLGQGPEFLTYFQNEAQLEKSRLLSDRFSAERPKGSFSTLEIQRTEQGDSAMYLCASSLGQGQGRGETQYFGPGTRLLVL.